Sequencing of this TCR beta chain was carried out in a study of CD4+ T cells in melanoma. CDR3 length: 14 amino acids. Looked up from germline, CDR1 is SGHTA and CDR2 is FQGNSA. Trimming pared 5 bases from V and 3 bases from J, leaving 12 bases between. Here immunoSEQ multiplex PCR was the method, and the copy in TCRdb shows in-frame clones only, minus some. The table includes a few thousand clones, approximately 64% detected once. Turning to this clone: What it binds is not known.

The study's findings and limits: In melanoma, neoantigen-specific CD4+ T cells reportedly differed in differentiation state. A reported correlation linked neoantigen-specific CD4+ T cells to CD8+, macrophage and B cell function.

What was sequenced was cells from a culture (not recorded whether cultured in vitro). The chain employs TRBV7-2 and TRBJ2-3; TRBD1 might be the D (6 bases). This TCR was sampled from a human donor with melanoma. This chain's CDR3 is CASSPITGTDTQYF. Written as DNA, the CDR3 is TGTGCCAGCAGCCCGATTACAGGGACAGATACGCAGTATTTT. Using reference TRBV7-2 and TRBJ2-3 for the parts outside the CDR3, the full variable domain is GAGVSQSPSNKVTEKGKDVELRCDPISGHTALYWYRQSLGQGLEFLIYFQGNSAPDKSGLPSDRFSAERTGGSVSTLTIQRTQQEDSAVYLCASSPITGTDTQYFGPGTRLTVL.